A single sample is the source of the 32 T cell receptor beta chains below, sequenced in a study of CD8 T cells in ankylosing spondylitis. TCRdb itself ran the 5' RACE reads through MiXCR, one entry per CDR3 protein. The table has about 260,000 distinct CDR3 sequences, roughly 20% seen once. The specimen sequenced was blood, either unsorted or a sorted T cell fraction (not recorded which). The origin of the receptors is a male donor with ankylosing spondylitis or in good health (not recorded which).

The rearrangement uses TRBV10-3 and TRBJ1-2, with 8 bases aligning to TRBD1. The junction had 9 bases not matched to a gene; V was cut back by 0 bases and J by 6 bases. The V gene's germline CDR1 is ENHRY and CDR2 SYGVKD. The CDR3 spans 16 residues. The CDR3 coding sequence is TGTGCCATCAGTGAGTCACAGATCCAGGGGGCGGATGGCTACACCTTC. This gives the protein CAISESQIQGADGYTF.

The genes are TRBV7-9 and TRBJ1-2; no clear D gene. The CDR3 has 17 amino acids. Deletions cut 2 bases from V and 8 bases from J, with 24 bases between. Germline CDR1 reads SEHNR; CDR2 reads FQNEAQ (reference sequence). In DNA, the CDR3 is TGTGCCAGCAGCTTAAAGGTGTTGGAGGCAGCCTCTATCGGCTACACCTTC. It yields the protein CASSLKVLEAASIGYTF.

This clonotype was detected many times. CDR3 DNA sequence: TGCGCCAGCAGCCCGGGACTAGCGGGAGTTGGGGAGCTGTTTTTT. Its protein product is CASSPGLAGVGELFF. This chain uses TRBV5-1 with TRBJ2-2, with 14 bases fitting TRBD2. CDR1 and CDR2 (germline): SGHRS, YFSETQ. The CDR3 is 15 residues long. The trim removed 4 bases at V and 8 bases at J, leaving 4 bases unmatched.

The table lists this clonotype with a few counts. This chain uses TRBV3-1 with TRBJ1-1, with D unresolved. The CDR3 has 13 amino acids. The germline CDR1 and CDR2 sequences are LGHDT and YNNKEL (reference sequence). The V gene lost 0 bases and the J gene lost 7 bases, with 9 bases spanning the gap. CDR3 in DNA: TGTGCCAGCAGCCAAGATAGCAGGTATGAAGCTTTCTTT. Translating it yields CASSQDSRYEAFF.

This clonotype has a handful of counts. The chain couples TRBV10-3 to TRBJ1-2, with 7 bases that match TRBD1. From germline, CDR1 is ENHRY and CDR2 SYGVKD. CDR3 length: 15 amino acids. The trim removed 0 bases at V and 3 bases at J, leaving 4 bases unmatched. CDR3: CAISESRQGDYGYTF. The DNA of the CDR3 is TGTGCCATCAGTGAGTCGAGACAGGGCGACTATGGCTACACCTTC.

This clonotype showed up just a few times. This chain uses TRBV20-1 with TRBJ2-7; TRBD1 agrees at 7 bases. This CDR3 is built from 14 residues. The germline gives CDR1 DFQATT, CDR2 SNEGSKA (reference sequence). The CDR3 protein is CTAEDRKNSYEQYV. CDR3 coding DNA: TGCACTGCGGAGGACAGGAAAAACTCCTACGAGCAGTACGTC.

The sample holds a few counts of this clonotype. The chain joins TRBV4-2 to TRBJ2-3; D gene unclear. The V end lost 3 bases, the J end lost 4 bases, and 11 bases lay between the germline ends. This CDR3 contains 14 residues. Per the germline V gene, CDR1 is LGHNA and CDR2 is YNFKEQ. The chain's CDR3 is CASSQGAVADTQYF. Written as DNA, the CDR3 is TGTGCCAGCAGCCAGGGCGCGGTCGCAGATACGCAGTATTTT.

The rearrangement links TRBV28 to TRBJ1-6; D may be TRBD1 (6 bases). The CDR3 has 15 amino acids. With 6 bases removed from V and 5 bases from J, the gap between germline ends came to 14 bases. Germline-derived CDR1 and CDR2 are MDHEN and SYDVKM. The CDR3 nucleotides read TGTGCCAGCAGGGGGGGGCCAGCAAATAATTCACCCCTCCACTTT. It yields the protein CASRGGPANNSPLHF.

Details on this clonotype: One junction end does not reproduce the germline sequence, and a read error may be involved. The chain recombines TRBV5-1 with TRBJ2-5; no clear D. The CDR3 sequence is 12 residues long. Germline V lookup: CDR1 SGHRS, CDR2 YFSETQ. The CDR3 region is CASSSSGETQYF. CDR3 nucleotide sequence: TGTGCCAGCAGCTCCTCGGGTGAGACCCAGTACTTC.

This clonotype was seen a few times. This sequence joins TRBV24-1 and TRBJ2-5; D not resolved. Germline CDR1 is KGHDR and CDR2 is SFDVKD. The CDR3 covers 15 residues. V was shortened by 3 bases and J by 3 bases, with 13 bases between the two germline ends. The CDR3 region has the DNA TGTGCCACCAGTGATCACCCCTGGATAGAAGAGACCCAGTACTTC. Translated: CATSDHPWIEETQYF.

CDR3 region: CASSLQVAGYSGNTIYF. For the CDR3, the DNA is TGCGCCAGCAGCTTGCAAGTCGCAGGATACTCTGGAAACACCATATATTTT. This chain uses TRBV5-1 with TRBJ1-3; D uncertain. Trimming removed 1 base at V and 0 bases at J, with 14 bases between. The CDR3 is 17 amino acids. Germline CDR1 and CDR2: SGHRS and YFSETQ.

This rearrangement joins TRBV30 to TRBJ2-5; D not resolved. This CDR3 contains 12 residues. V shed 2 bases and J shed 3 bases, with 7 bases lying between them. Germline values: CDR1 GTSNPN, CDR2 SVGIG (reference sequence). The CDR3 reads CAWSRVKETQYF. CDR3 DNA: TGTGCCTGGAGTAGGGTGAAAGAGACCCAGTACTTC.

The chain links TRBV12-3 or TRBV12-4 to TRBJ2-3; 9 bases map to TRBD2. The V and J ends lost 7 bases and 2 bases, in that order; junction bases with no gene match: 4. The CDR3 has 14 amino acids. CDR3 region: CASKSSGATDTQYF. CDR3 sequence (DNA): TGTGCCAGCAAGTCTAGCGGGGCCACAGATACGCAGTATTTT.

The J gene is TRBJ2-3, the V gene TRBV20-1; D is perhaps TRBD2 (5 bases). Trimming pared 6 bases from V and 0 bases from J, leaving 16 bases between. The V gene's germline CDR1 is DFQATT and CDR2 SNEGSKA (reference sequence). The CDR3 is made up of 15 amino acids. The CDR3 protein is CSALSTRTSTDTQYF. The CDR3 coding sequence is TGCAGTGCGCTCTCGACCCGGACTAGCACAGATACGCAGTATTTT.

The chain employs TRBV4-1 and TRBJ2-3; D not certain. Germline V CDR1 and CDR2: MGHRA, YSYEKL. Trimming took off 1 base at V and 6 bases at J, with 26 bases between the two ends. CDR3 length: 19 amino acids. The CDR3 protein is CASSQGPRWVPDSGDTQYF. CDR3 coding DNA: TGCGCCAGCAGCCAAGGCCCCCGCTGGGTCCCGGATTCCGGGGATACGCAGTATTTT.

CDR3 sequence reads: CATKKNRGQFEAFF. In DNA form, the CDR3 reads TGTGCCACGAAAAAAAACAGGGGGCAATTTGAAGCTTTCTTT. J is TRBJ1-1 and V is TRBV6-1, with TRBD1 matching 9 bases. There are 14 residues in the CDR3. The junction had 13 bases not matched to a gene; V was cut back by 10 bases and J by 7 bases. Germline loops: CDR1 MNHNS, CDR2 SASEGT.

The V gene is TRBV27, the J gene TRBJ2-2; D is possibly TRBD2 (5 bases). V shed 4 bases and J shed 4 bases, with 16 bases lying between them. CDR3 length: 16 amino acids. From germline, CDR1 is MNHEY and CDR2 SMNVEV (reference sequence). CDR3 in amino acids: CASSSGLSSGTGELFF. The CDR3 DNA reads as TGTGCCAGCAGTTCAGGACTCTCGTCGGGCACCGGGGAGCTGTTTTTT.

This clonotype has just a few counts. The genes are TRBV20-1 and TRBJ2-5; unclear D gene. V dropped 0 bases and J dropped 1 base, with 12 bases sitting between them. Germline values: CDR1 DFQATT, CDR2 SNEGSKA (reference sequence). The CDR3 extends over 15 amino acids. The CDR3 sequence: CSARDLGSGQETQYF. The DNA of the CDR3 is TGCAGTGCTAGAGATCTGGGTTCGGGCCAAGAGACCCAGTACTTC.

A few counts support this clonotype. This sequence joins TRBV7-6 and TRBJ2-1, with 10 positions matching TRBD2. Looked up from germline, CDR1 is SGHVS and CDR2 is FNYEAQ. V shed 5 bases, J shed 5 bases, and the junction held 6 bases outside the gene matches. CDR3 length equals 15 residues. The DNA of the CDR3 is TGTGCCAGCAGCCTTTCCGGGACTAGCGACAATGAGCAGTTCTTC. Its protein product is CASSLSGTSDNEQFF. Variable domain in full (rest from reference TRBV7-6 and TRBJ2-1): GAGVSQSPRYKVTKRGQDVALRCDPISGHVSLYWYRQALGQGPEFLTYFNYEAQQDKSGLPNDRFSAERPEGSISTLTIQRTEQRDSAMYRCASSLSGTSDNEQFFGPGTRLTVL.

The chain recombines TRBV5-1 with TRBJ2-5; D call uncertain. The CDR3 length is 13 residues. Trimming cost V 4 bases and J 5 bases, with 12 bases left between them. Germline loops: CDR1 SGHRS, CDR2 YFSETQ. CDR3 nucleotide sequence: TGCGCCAGCAGCCCCATACAGAGGGAGACCCAGTACTTC. Protein: CASSPIQRETQYF. Drawing the rest from reference TRBV5-1 and TRBJ2-5, the complete variable domain is KAGVTQTPRYLIKTRGQQVTLSCSPISGHRSVSWYQQTPGQGLQFLFEYFSETQRNKGNFPGRFSGRQFSNSRSEMNVSTLELGDSALYLCASSPIQRETQYFGPGTRLLVL.

This clonotype came up a few times. This rearrangement joins TRBV5-5 to TRBJ1-2; D not resolved. In germline, CDR1 is SGHKS, CDR2 YYEKEE (reference sequence). V lost 0 bases to trimming and J lost 4 bases, with 13 bases between them. CDR3 size: 15 residues. The CDR3 DNA is TGTGCCAGCAGCTTGGGGGTTGACCCGTCCTATGGCTACACCTTC. This sequence encodes CASSLGVDPSYGYTF. Full variable domain (remainder filled in from reference TRBV5-5 and TRBJ1-2): DAGVTQSPTHLIKTRGQQVTLRCSPISGHKSVSWYQQVLGQGPQFIFQYYEKEERGRGNFPDRFSARQFPNYSSELNVNALLLGDSALYLCASSLGVDPSYGYTFGSGTRLTVV.

This clonotype was counted a few times. This chain uses TRBV20-1 with TRBJ2-3; 7 bases fit TRBD1. This CDR3 region has 14 residues. CDR1 is DFQATT, CDR2 SNEGSKA, per germline (reference sequence). V lost 6 bases and J lost 4; bases outside the gene matches: 10. The chain's CDR3 is CSARQGGWADTQYF. For the CDR3, the DNA is TGCAGTGCAAGACAGGGCGGTTGGGCAGATACGCAGTATTTT.

This clonotype was detected many times. The rearrangement joins TRBV12-3 or TRBV12-4 to TRBJ1-6; D ambiguous. V was pared by 2 bases and J by 4 bases, with 9 bases between. The CDR3 covers 15 residues. CDR3 amino acids: CASSLRADYNSPLHF. For the CDR3, the DNA is TGTGCCAGCAGTTTAAGGGCGGATTATAATTCACCCCTCCACTTT.

This clonotype was observed many times. The CDR3 DNA follows: TGTGCCAGCAGTTTAGGCGCCGTCACGGGCAATCAGCCCCAGCATTTT. This sequence encodes CASSLGAVTGNQPQHF. This chain links TRBV28 with TRBJ1-5, with D hard to call. Per the germline V gene, CDR1 is MDHEN and CDR2 is SYDVKM. The CDR3 loop spans 16 amino acids. V lost 2 bases, J lost 2 bases, and 13 bases lay in between.

This clonotype was picked up a small number of times. The J gene is TRBJ2-4, the V gene TRBV5-1; D is perhaps TRBD1 or TRBD2 (5 bases each). The CDR3 consists of 15 residues. The germline V gene has CDR1 SGHRS and CDR2 YFSETQ. Trimming took off 0 bases at V and 0 bases at J, with 7 bases between the two ends. The CDR3 nucleotides read TGCGCCAGCAGCTTGGACGGGGCAGCCAAAAACATTCAGTACTTC. Protein sequence: CASSLDGAAKNIQYF.

The chain is built from TRBV19 and TRBJ2-2; 7 bases align to TRBD1. V lost 6 bases, J lost 3 bases, and 4 bases stayed unmatched. The CDR3 covers 14 residues. The V gene's germline CDR1 is LNHDA and CDR2 SQIVND (reference sequence). The CDR3 bases are TGTGCCAGTAGACGGGACAGAGACACCGGGGAGCTGTTTTTT. Its translation: CASRRDRDTGELFF.

The gene calls are TRBV7-9 and TRBJ2-7; D might be TRBD1 or TRBD2, each matching 5 bases. Per the germline V gene, CDR1 is SEHNR and CDR2 is FQNEAQ (reference sequence). The CDR3 sequence is 13 residues long. The V gene lost 1 base and the J gene lost 9 bases, with 13 bases spanning the gap. The DNA of the CDR3 is TGTGCCAGCAGCTTAGGAGGCTTGAGGGGGCAGTACGTC. Translation: CASSLGGLRGQYV.

The rearrangement joins TRBV14 to TRBJ2-1; 11 bases agree with TRBD2. V shed 4 bases, J shed 1 base, and the junction held 15 bases outside the gene matches. Germline V gene sequence: CDR1 SGHDN, CDR2 FVKESK. The CDR3 sequence is 20 residues long. The DNA of the CDR3 is TGTGCCAGCAGCCTGTGGCCGGGACTAGCGGAGGACGGATCCTACAATGAGCAGTTCTTC. Translation gives CASSLWPGLAEDGSYNEQFF.

This clonotype was detected ten times or more. The V gene is TRBV9, the J gene TRBJ2-3, with D tentatively TRBD2 (6 bases). This CDR3 is built from 15 residues. CDR1 is SGDLS, CDR2 YYNGEE, per germline. Trimming shortened V by 1 base and J by 1 base, and 10 bases separated the two germline ends. CDR3 sequence reads: CASSVSAGRTDTQYF. CDR3 coding DNA: TGTGCCAGCAGCGTATCCGCGGGGCGCACAGATACGCAGTATTTT.

This clonotype was counted ten times or more. V gene TRBV29-1 combines with J gene TRBJ1-2; 8 nucleotides align to TRBD1. With 6 bases clipped from V and 6 bases from J, the junction kept 12 bases outside the gene matches. The CDR3 has 14 amino acids. Germline assignment: CDR1 SQVTM and CDR2 ANQGSEA. The CDR3 spells CSVHGRTGPNGYTF. The CDR3 DNA sequence: TGCAGCGTCCATGGGAGGACAGGGCCCAATGGCTACACCTTC. The variable domain in full, with the rest retrieved from reference TRBV29-1 and TRBJ1-2, is SAVISQKPSRDICQRGTSLTIQCQVDSQVTMMFWYRQQPGQSLTLIATANQGSEATYESGFVIDKFPISRPNLTFSTLTVSNMSPEDSSIYLCSVHGRTGPNGYTFGSGTRLTVV.

This rearrangement joins TRBV25-1 to TRBJ2-1; no reliable D call. Trimming took off 6 bases at V and 3 bases at J, with 9 bases between the two ends. The germline gives CDR1 MGHDK, CDR2 SYGVNS. CDR3 length equals 13 residues. The CDR3 region has the DNA TGTGCCAGCAGCGAGTCGATCTACAATGAGCAGTTCTTC. Its translation: CASSESIYNEQFF. The full variable domain, its missing parts supplied by reference TRBV25-1 and TRBJ2-1, is EADIYQTPRYLVIGTGKKITLECSQTMGHDKMYWYQQDPGMELHLIHYSYGVNSTEKGDLSSESTVSRIRTEHFPLTLESARPSHTSQYLCASSESIYNEQFFGPGTRLTVL.

CDR3 nucleotide sequence: TGCAGCGTAGGGACAGGACCCAATGAGCAGTTCTTC. Its translation is CSVGTGPNEQFF. The chain has TRBV29-1 and TRBJ2-1; 8 bases match TRBD1. Per germline, CDR1 SQVTM and CDR2 ANQGSEA. Germline trimming cut 6 bases from V and 6 bases from J; bases unmatched to any gene: 4. The CDR3 has 12 residues.